One sample yielded the 32 T cell receptor beta chains listed below, sequenced in a study of cytomegalovirus exposure and HLA in healthy donors. PCR involved 60 Vbeta and 13 Jbeta primers. The data were produced by immunoSEQ multiplex PCR, yet TCRdb's version contains in-frame clones alone and is incomplete. The profile shows 150,000 to 200,000 clones, 81% of them singletons. The sample taken for sequencing was PBMCs. These TCRs come from a man in his fifties or sixties in good health and CMV-seropositive.

The CDR3 DNA is TGTGCCAGCAGTAAAATGGGGACAGGACTGAACACTGAAGCTTTCTTT. This sequence encodes CASSKMGTGLNTEAFF. The J gene is TRBJ1-1, the V gene TRBV2, with 8 bases fitting TRBD1. Germline V gene sequence: CDR1 SNHLY, CDR2 FYNNEI. The CDR3 is 16 residues long. The V gene end was trimmed by 5 bases and the J gene end by 0 bases; junction bases not matched to a gene: 8.

This sequence joins TRBV7-9 and TRBJ2-7, with D possibly matching TRBD2 (6 bases). V dropped 1 base and J dropped 6 bases, with 16 bases sitting between them. This CDR3 is built from 15 residues. The germline CDR1 and CDR2 sequences are SEHNR and FQNEAQ (reference sequence). The CDR3 DNA reads as TGTGCCAGCAGCTTAGTTGAGACGGGACTTGGCGAGCAGTACTTC. As protein: CASSLVETGLGEQYF.

The chain uses TRBV27 and TRBJ2-3, with D perhaps matching TRBD1 (5 bases). Germline-derived CDR1 and CDR2 are MNHEY and SMNVEV (reference sequence). The V end lost 4 bases, the J end lost 7 bases, and 9 bases lay between the germline ends. This CDR3 has 12 residues. The CDR3 coding sequence is TGTGCCAGCAGTTCAGGGTTAAATACGCAGTATTTT. Protein: CASSSGLNTQYF.

V is TRBV6-1 and J is TRBJ2-5, with TRBD2 matching 9 bases. The V segment lost 4 bases and the J segment 5 bases; nucleotides outside the gene matches: 17. This CDR3 is 18 amino acids long. Germline loops: CDR1 MNHNS, CDR2 SASEGT. CDR3 nucleotide sequence: TGTGCCAGCAGTGGTCCCTCTAGCGGGGTCTTCTCTTGGGAGACCCAGTACTTC. Amino acids: CASSGPSSGVFSWETQYF.

V gene TRBV7-9 combines with J gene TRBJ2-2, with D perhaps TRBD1 (5 bases). The length of the CDR3 is 16 residues. Germline assignment: CDR1 SEHNR and CDR2 FQNEAQ (reference sequence). With 7 bases removed from V and 3 bases from J, the gap between germline ends came to 18 bases. CDR3 nucleotides: TGTGCCAGCACTCCAGGGTCGGCCCGAGACACCGGGGAGCTGTTTTTT. Translated: CASTPGSARDTGELFF. Looking up the rest from reference TRBV7-9 and TRBJ2-2 gives the full variable domain: DTGVSQNPRHKITKRGQNVTFRCDPISEHNRLYWYRQTLGQGPEFLTYFQNEAQLEKSRLLSDRFSAERPKGSFSTLEIQRTEQGDSAMYLCASTPGSARDTGELFFGEGSRLTVL.

The chain links TRBV11-2 to TRBJ2-5; D is uncertain. The CDR3 runs to 15 residues. Trimming pared 3 bases from V and 1 base from J, leaving 12 bases between. Germline assignment: CDR1 SGHAT and CDR2 FQNNGV. CDR3 in amino acids: CASSFDRSPQETQYF. Written as DNA, the CDR3 is TGTGCCAGCAGCTTCGACCGGAGCCCCCAAGAGACCCAGTACTTC.

The chain joins TRBV2 to TRBJ2-3; D unclear. CDR1 and CDR2 (germline): SNHLY, FYNNEI. The V gene lost 6 bases and the J gene lost 3 bases, with 4 bases spanning the gap. The CDR3 runs to 11 residues. CDR3 residues: CASSLTDTQYF. The CDR3 bases are TGTGCCAGCAGCCTGACAGATACGCAGTATTTT.

This clone was found a few times. V usage is TRBV5-6 and J usage is TRBJ1-1; 7 nucleotides agree with TRBD1. Trimming at V came to 4 bases and at J to 4 bases, leaving 4 bases not matched to a gene. CDR1 is SGHDT, CDR2 YYEEEE, per germline. This CDR3 spans 13 amino acids. The CDR3 reads CASSNRGGTEAFF. As DNA, the CDR3 is TGTGCCAGCAGCAACAGGGGAGGCACTGAAGCTTTCTTT. Together with reference TRBV5-6 and TRBJ1-1, the CDR3 gives the full variable domain: DAGVTQSPTHLIKTRGQQVTLRCSPKSGHDTVSWYQQALGQGPQFIFQYYEEEERQRGNFPDRFSGHQFPNYSSELNVNALLLGDSALYLCASSNRGGTEAFFGQGTRLTVV.

The rearrangement uses TRBV5-1 and TRBJ2-5; TRBD2 matches at 7 bases. V lost 2 bases to trimming and J lost 5 bases; unmatched junction nucleotides: 6. In germline, CDR1 is SGHRS, CDR2 YFSETQ. This CDR3 contains 14 residues. CDR3 bases: TGCGCCAGCAGCTTAATGCGGGGGTCGGAGACCCAGTACTTC. Amino acids: CASSLMRGSETQYF.

The J gene is TRBJ2-3, the V gene TRBV5-1; TRBD2 matches 7 bases. Germline V gene lookup returns CDR1 SGHRS and CDR2 YFSETQ. The junction had 8 bases not matched to a gene; V was cut back by 0 bases and J by 4 bases. This CDR3 region has 16 residues. Here the CDR3 reads CASSLAGRERADTQYF. CDR3 sequence (DNA): TGCGCCAGCAGCTTGGCTGGGAGGGAACGGGCAGATACGCAGTATTTT.

The genes are TRBV9 and TRBJ2-3; TRBD2 matches at 7 bases. The V gene end was trimmed by 0 bases and the J gene end by 4 bases; junction bases not matched to a gene: 11. This CDR3 is 17 amino acids long. The V gene's germline CDR1 is SGDLS and CDR2 YYNGEE. The chain's CDR3 is CASSVGGGSIRADTQYF. The CDR3 DNA reads TGTGCCAGCAGCGTAGGGGGCGGGAGTATTAGGGCAGATACGCAGTATTTT.

The V call is TRBV5-1, the J call TRBJ2-5; 15 positions match TRBD2. J gave up 3 bases and V 2 bases, and 5 bases lay outside the gene matches. Germline CDR1 reads SGHRS; CDR2 reads YFSETQ. CDR3 length: 17 amino acids. The CDR3: CASSLPGLAGGKETQYF. CDR3 DNA: TGCGCCAGCAGCTTACCCGGACTAGCGGGGGGGAAAGAGACCCAGTACTTC.

The rearrangement joins TRBV28 to TRBJ2-7; 9 nucleotides line up with TRBD2. The germline CDR1 and CDR2 sequences are MDHEN and SYDVKM. CDR3 length equals 15 residues. With V trimmed by 3 bases and J by 5 bases, 8 bases remained unmatched. CDR3 nucleotides: TGTGCCAGCAGTTTGGTCGGACTAGCGATAAACGAGCAGTACTTC. It is translated as CASSLVGLAINEQYF. Supplemented by reference TRBV28 and TRBJ2-7, the full variable domain reads DVKVTQSSRYLVKRTGEKVFLECVQDMDHENMFWYRQDPGLGLRLIYFSYDVKMKEKGDIPEGYSVSREKKERFSLILESASTNQTSMYLCASSLVGLAINEQYFGPGTRLTVT.

The V call is TRBV5-5, the J call TRBJ1-6, with D possibly TRBD1 on 6 matching bases. This CDR3 spans 14 amino acids. Germline CDR1 is SGHKS and CDR2 is YYEKEE (reference sequence). The V end lost 2 bases, the J end lost 7 bases, and 10 bases lay between the germline ends. The CDR3 here is CASSLARGNSPLHF. In DNA form, the CDR3 reads TGTGCCAGCAGCTTAGCCAGGGGAAATTCACCCCTCCACTTT.

The V gene is TRBV9, the J gene TRBJ2-1; 7 bases line up with TRBD2. Germline loops: CDR1 SGDLS, CDR2 YYNGEE. CDR3 length equals 16 residues. Germline trimming cut 0 bases from V and 2 bases from J; bases unmatched to any gene: 5. The CDR3 loop is CASSVVGAGAYNEQFF. DNA of the CDR3: TGTGCCAGCAGCGTAGTTGGGGCGGGAGCCTACAATGAGCAGTTCTTC.

This clone came up once. The J gene is TRBJ1-1, the V gene TRBV28; 7 bases line up with TRBD1. Trimming cost V 7 bases and J 4 bases; bases outside gene matches: 9. Per germline, CDR1 MDHEN and CDR2 SYDVKM. The CDR3 spans 14 residues. The CDR3 here is CASNPPSGGTEAFF. The DNA of the CDR3 is TGTGCCAGCAACCCCCCCTCAGGGGGCACTGAAGCTTTCTTT.

J is TRBJ2-5 and V is TRBV13; 9 bases line up with TRBD1. The better agreement between TRBJ2-7 and the DNA end casts doubt on the J call. The CDR3 sequence is 14 residues long. Germline CDR1 and CDR2: PRHDT and FYEKMQ (reference sequence). CDR3 in amino acids: CASSEGQGSYEQYF. CDR3 sequence (DNA): TGTGCCAGCAGTGAGGGACAGGGCTCCTACGAGCAGTACTTC.

The rearrangement links TRBV7-2 to TRBJ2-7; tentative D call: TRBD2 (7 bases). With 2 bases removed from V and 5 bases from J, the gap between germline ends came to 16 bases. This CDR3 has 15 residues. In germline, CDR1 is SGHTA, CDR2 FQGNSA. CDR3 nucleotides: TGTGCCAGCAGCTTACAAAGGGGGAGGGCCCACGAGCAGTACTTC. It is translated as CASSLQRGRAHEQYF.

This clone has only one observation. The J gene is TRBJ2-5, the V gene TRBV5-1; 11 bases map to TRBD1. The J call is uncertain, as TRBJ2-7 better fits the DNA end. The CDR3 sequence is 14 residues long. From germline, CDR1 is SGHRS and CDR2 YFSETQ. The CDR3 here is CASLSGTGGYEQYF. CDR3 bases: TGCGCCAGCCTGTCCGGGACAGGGGGGTACGAGCAGTACTTC.

This clone was recorded a few times. This chain connects TRBV5-1 to TRBJ1-4; no clear D gene. The CDR3 covers 14 residues. In germline, CDR1 is SGHRS, CDR2 YFSETQ. The ends were cut back, 0 bases at V and 1 base at J, with 4 bases in the middle. CDR3 in amino acids: CASSLDITNEKLFF. The CDR3, as DNA: TGCGCCAGCAGCTTGGACATAACTAATGAAAAACTGTTTTTT.

J is TRBJ2-5 and V is TRBV29-1, with 9 bases matching TRBD2. V dropped 4 bases and J dropped 5; count of bases not matched to a gene: 14. CDR1 and CDR2 (germline): SQVTM, ANQGSEA. CDR3 length: 16 residues. The CDR3 bases are TGCAGCGTTGTGGGAGGTAGCGGGAGTGTAGGGGAGACCCAGTACTTC. It yields the protein CSVVGGSGSVGETQYF.

In this sample, this clone turned up a few times. This chain links TRBV4-1 with TRBJ2-1, with TRBD2 as a possible D gene (5 bases). Trimming pared 1 base from V and 2 bases from J, leaving 12 bases between. This CDR3 spans 16 amino acids. CDR1 and CDR2 (germline): MGHRA, YSYEKL. Here the CDR3 DNA reads TGCGCCAGCAGCCAAGTAGGGCGGGCCCCCTACAATGAGCAGTTCTTC. Its translation: CASSQVGRAPYNEQFF.

This chain links TRBV29-1 with TRBJ2-5; 7 bases are a match to TRBD2. CDR1 SQVTM and CDR2 ANQGSEA come from the germline V gene. V shed 5 bases and J 5 bases; nucleotides not matched to a gene: 5. The CDR3 runs 12 residues. In nucleotides, the CDR3 is TGCAGCGTTCTAAGGGGAGGGGAGACCCAGTACTTC. It translates to CSVLRGGETQYF.

CDR3 sequence: CASSLGQDYYGYTF. The CDR3 nucleotides are TGTGCCAGCAGCCTAGGACAGGATTACTATGGCTACACCTTC. The V and J genes are TRBV28 and TRBJ1-2; 7 bases match TRBD1. With V trimmed by 6 bases and J by 3 bases, 7 bases remained unmatched. This CDR3 comprises 14 residues. CDR1 and CDR2 from the germline V gene are MDHEN and SYDVKM.

This chain connects TRBV5-5 to TRBJ2-1, with D maybe TRBD1 (6 bases). This CDR3 contains 15 residues. The ends were cut back, 6 bases at V and 0 bases at J, with 13 bases in the middle. CDR1 and CDR2 (germline): SGHKS, YYEKEE (reference sequence). CDR3 in amino acids: CASTVRQVSYNEQFF. CDR3 nucleotide sequence: TGTGCCAGCACCGTTCGACAGGTCTCCTACAATGAGCAGTTCTTC.

This chain uses TRBV18 with TRBJ2-1; D remains unclear. The ends were cut back, 3 bases at V and 5 bases at J, with 11 bases in the middle. Germline V lookup: CDR1 KGHSH, CDR2 LQKENI. This CDR3 contains 14 residues. The CDR3 sequence: CASSPAQEHNEQFF. The CDR3 nucleotides read TGTGCCAGCTCACCCGCGCAGGAACACAATGAGCAGTTCTTC.

The V and J genes are TRBV5-1 and TRBJ1-1, with D unclear. The CDR3 spans 12 residues. Germline V CDR1 and CDR2: SGHRS, YFSETQ. V lost 0 bases, J lost 8 bases, and 8 bases lay in between. The CDR3 DNA reads as TGCGCCAGCAGCTTGGGTCCAGAAGAAGCTTTCTTT. Translating it yields CASSLGPEEAFF.

This chain joins TRBV6-1 and TRBJ1-5, with TRBD1 identical over 8 bases. Germline-derived CDR1 and CDR2 are MNHNS and SASEGT. Trimming took 6 bases from V and 2 from J; bases not matched to a gene: 6. The CDR3 contains 15 residues. In DNA form, the CDR3 reads TGTGCCAGCAGGACCGACAGGGGAGGCAATCAGCCCCAGCATTTT. Protein: CASRTDRGGNQPQHF.

V is TRBV30 and J is TRBJ2-7; 7 bases map to TRBD2. With V trimmed by 7 bases and J by 0 bases, 9 bases remained unmatched. The CDR3 consists of 14 residues. Germline CDR1 is GTSNPN and CDR2 is SVGIG (reference sequence). The CDR3 here is CASGPGGFSYEQYF. The CDR3 coding sequence is TGTGCCTCAGGACCGGGAGGTTTCTCCTACGAGCAGTACTTC. The full variable domain, with the rest looked up from reference TRBV30 and TRBJ2-7, is SQTIHQWPATLVQPVGSPLSLECTVEGTSNPNLYWYRQAAGRGLQLLFYSVGIGQISSEVPQNLSASRPQDRQFILSSKKLLLSDSGFYLCASGPGGFSYEQYFGPGTRLTVT.

V gene TRBV4-1 combines with J gene TRBJ2-7; D perhaps matches TRBD2 (6 bases). The ends were cut back, 4 bases at V and 1 base at J, with 17 bases in the middle. Looked up from germline, CDR1 is MGHRA and CDR2 is YSYEKL. CDR3 length: 16 amino acids. Written as DNA, the CDR3 is TGCGCCAGCAGCCCGTTAGGAGGGGCCCCTTCCTACGAGCAGTACTTC. This gives the protein CASSPLGGAPSYEQYF.

The CDR3, as DNA: TGCGCCAGCAGCCTAATCGGTTACTACAATGAGCAGTTCTTC. This encodes CASSLIGYYNEQFF. The V and J genes are TRBV5-1 and TRBJ2-1; D call uncertain. Deletions cut 4 bases from V and 3 bases from J, with 11 bases between. Germline V gives CDR1 SGHRS, CDR2 YFSETQ. CDR3 length: 14 amino acids.

V and J are TRBV2 and TRBJ2-4; no reliable D call. CDR3 length equals 13 residues. The germline gives CDR1 SNHLY, CDR2 FYNNEI. Trimming stripped 8 bases from V and 3 bases from J, with 11 bases between. The CDR3 DNA follows: TGTGCCAGCCTCGGAGTAGGCAAAAACATTCAGTACTTC. This codes for CASLGVGKNIQYF.